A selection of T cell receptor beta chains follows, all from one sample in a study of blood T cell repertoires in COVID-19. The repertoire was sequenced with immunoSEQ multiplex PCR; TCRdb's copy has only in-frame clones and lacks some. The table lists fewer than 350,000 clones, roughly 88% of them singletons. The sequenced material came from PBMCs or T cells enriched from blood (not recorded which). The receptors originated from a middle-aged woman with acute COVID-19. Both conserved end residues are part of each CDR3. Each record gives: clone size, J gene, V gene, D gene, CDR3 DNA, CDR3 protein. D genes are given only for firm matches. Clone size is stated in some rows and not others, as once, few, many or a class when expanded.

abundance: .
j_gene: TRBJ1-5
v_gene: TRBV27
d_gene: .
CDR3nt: TGTGCCACTAAGTCGGAGGGTCTGATAAGCAATCAGCCCCAGCATTTT
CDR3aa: CATKSEGLISNQPQHF

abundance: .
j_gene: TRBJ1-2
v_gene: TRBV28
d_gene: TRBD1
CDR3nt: TGTGCCAGCAACACCCCCTCTGGACAGGGTCAAGGGAACACCTTC
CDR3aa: CASNTPSGQGQGNTF

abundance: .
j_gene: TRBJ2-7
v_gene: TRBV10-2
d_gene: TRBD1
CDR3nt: TGCGCCAGCAGTGAGCCGGGACAGGGGGCGTGGGAGCAGTACTTC
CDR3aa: CASSEPGQGAWEQYF

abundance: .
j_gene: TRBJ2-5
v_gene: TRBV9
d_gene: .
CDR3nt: TGTGCCAGCAGCGTAGAGGCGGGGGCAGAGACCCAGTACTTC
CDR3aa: CASSVEAGAETQYF

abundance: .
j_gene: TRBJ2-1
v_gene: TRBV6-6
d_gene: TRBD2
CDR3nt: TGTGCCAGCAGTACTAGCGTTAATGAGCAGTTCTTC
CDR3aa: CASSTSVNEQFF

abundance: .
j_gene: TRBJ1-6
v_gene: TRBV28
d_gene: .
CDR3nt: TGTGCCAGCAGTTTACCGACATCGACTAGCCCCCTCCACTTT
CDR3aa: CASSLPTSTSPLHF

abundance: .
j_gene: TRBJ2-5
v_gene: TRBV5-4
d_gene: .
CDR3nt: TGTGCCAGCAGCTTGGGGCTAGCGAAGGAGACCCAGTACTTC
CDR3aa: CASSLGLAKETQYF

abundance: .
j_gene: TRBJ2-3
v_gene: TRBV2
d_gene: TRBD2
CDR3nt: TGTGCCAGCACCCTAGCGGGGGGGCCGGGAGATACGCAGTATTTT
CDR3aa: CASTLAGGPGDTQYF

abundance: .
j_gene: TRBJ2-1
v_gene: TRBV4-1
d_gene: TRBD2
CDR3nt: TGCGCCAGCAGCCAACAAGGACTAGCTGGTGAGCAGTTCTTC
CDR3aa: CASSQQGLAGEQFF

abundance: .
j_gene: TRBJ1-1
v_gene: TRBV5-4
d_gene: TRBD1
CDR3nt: TGTGCCAGCAGGAAGGCCGGGGGGACAGGGGTCACTGAAGCTTTCTTT
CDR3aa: CASRKAGGTGVTEAFF

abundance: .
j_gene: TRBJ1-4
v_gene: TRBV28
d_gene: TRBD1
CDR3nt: TGTGCCAGCAGTTCCATACAGGACAGGGGGGGTGAAAAACTGTTTTTT
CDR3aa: CASSSIQDRGGEKLFF

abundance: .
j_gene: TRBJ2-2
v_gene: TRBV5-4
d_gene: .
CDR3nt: TGTGCCAGCAGCTTGGTTAGGCCCGGGGGTCCCGGGGAGCTGTTTTTT
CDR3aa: CASSLVRPGGPGELFF

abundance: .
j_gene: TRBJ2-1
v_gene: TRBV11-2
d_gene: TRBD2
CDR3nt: TGTGCCAGCAGCCTCCTTTTAGCTAGCGGGGGTGGCAATGAGCAGTTCTTC
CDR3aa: CASSLLLASGGGNEQFF

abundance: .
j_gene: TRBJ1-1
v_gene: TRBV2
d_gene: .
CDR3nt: TGTGCCAGCAGCCCCCAAGGACAGCGGAACACTGAAGCTTTCTTT
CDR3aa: CASSPQGQRNTEAFF

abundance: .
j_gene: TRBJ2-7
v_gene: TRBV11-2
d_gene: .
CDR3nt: TGTGCCAGCAGGACCCTCGGAGGGACCTACGAGCAGTACTTC
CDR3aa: CASRTLGGTYEQYF

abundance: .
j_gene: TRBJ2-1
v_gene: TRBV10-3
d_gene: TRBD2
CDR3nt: TGTGCCATTTCGTCGCGGGGGGGGATGAAGGAGCAGTTCTTC
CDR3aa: CAISSRGGMKEQFF

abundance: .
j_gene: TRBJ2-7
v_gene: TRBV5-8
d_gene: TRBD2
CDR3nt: TGTGCCAGCAGCTTGGGTACGGGGGGGGGCTACGAGCAGTACTTC
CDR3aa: CASSLGTGGGYEQYF

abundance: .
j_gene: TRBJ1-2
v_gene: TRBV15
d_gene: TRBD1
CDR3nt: TGTGCCACCAGCGGCCGGGACAGGGGTCGGGGCTACACCTTC
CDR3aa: CATSGRDRGRGYTF

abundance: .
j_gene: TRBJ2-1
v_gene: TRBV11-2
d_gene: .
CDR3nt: TGTGCCAGCAGCTTGGGGGCCAGCTCCTACAATGAGCAGTTCTTC
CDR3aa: CASSLGASSYNEQFF

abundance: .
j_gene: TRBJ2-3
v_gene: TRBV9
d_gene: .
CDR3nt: TGTGCCAGCAGCGCCCAGGGGGCGGGGGTAGATACGCAGTATTTT
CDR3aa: CASSAQGAGVDTQYF

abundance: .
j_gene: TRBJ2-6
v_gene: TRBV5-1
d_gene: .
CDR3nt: TGCGCCAGCAGTTTATCTGTCGTGTCTGGGGCCAACGTCCTGACTTTC
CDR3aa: CASSLSVVSGANVLTF

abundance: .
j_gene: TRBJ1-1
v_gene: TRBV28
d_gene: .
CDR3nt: TGTGCCAGCAGTTTATTAAGAGGACAGAACACTGAAGCTTTCTTT
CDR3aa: CASSLLRGQNTEAFF

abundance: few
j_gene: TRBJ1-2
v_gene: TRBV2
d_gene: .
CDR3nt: TGTGCCAGCAGTGAAAAGGGGATCTATGGCTACACCTTC
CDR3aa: CASSEKGIYGYTF

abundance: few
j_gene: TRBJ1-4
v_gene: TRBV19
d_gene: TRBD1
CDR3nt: TGTGCCAGTAGACCACAGGGGGGGAATGAAAAACTGTTTTTT
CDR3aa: CASRPQGGNEKLFF

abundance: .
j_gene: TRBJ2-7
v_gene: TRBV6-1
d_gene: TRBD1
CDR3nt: TGTGCCAGCAGTGAAAGAGGGCAGGGGGCTCGGTACGAGCAGTACTTC
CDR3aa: CASSERGQGARYEQYF

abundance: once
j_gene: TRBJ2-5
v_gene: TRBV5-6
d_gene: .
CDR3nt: TGTGCCAGCAGCCAAGGGGCAGCTAAAGAGACCCAGTACTTC
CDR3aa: CASSQGAAKETQYF

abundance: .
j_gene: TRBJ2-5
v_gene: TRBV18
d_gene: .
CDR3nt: TGTGCCAGCTCACCCTCCGGCGGCCAAGAGACCCAGTACTTC
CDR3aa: CASSPSGGQETQYF

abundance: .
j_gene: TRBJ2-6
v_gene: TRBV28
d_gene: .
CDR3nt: TGTGCCAGCCAAACCGCAGGGTCTGGGGCCAACGTCCTGACTTTC
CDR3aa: CASQTAGSGANVLTF

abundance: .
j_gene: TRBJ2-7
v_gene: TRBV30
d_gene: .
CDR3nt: TGTGCCTGGAGTGTTAGGGGGGGGTCCTACGAGCAGTACTTC
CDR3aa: CAWSVRGGSYEQYF

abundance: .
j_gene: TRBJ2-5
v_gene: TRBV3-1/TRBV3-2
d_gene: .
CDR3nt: TGTGCCAGCAGCCAAGTTCCCAATCTAGCCCGACGGGGAGAGACCCAGTACTTC
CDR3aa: CASSQVPNLARRGETQYF

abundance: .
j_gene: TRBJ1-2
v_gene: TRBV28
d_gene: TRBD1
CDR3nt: TGTGCCACGGGACAGGGGCATACCTTC
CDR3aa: CATGQGHTF

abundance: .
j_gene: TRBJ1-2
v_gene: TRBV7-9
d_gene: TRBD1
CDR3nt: TGTGCCAGCAGCTTAGTCCCCCGGGACAGGACAAACTATGGCTACACCTTC
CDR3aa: CASSLVPRDRTNYGYTF

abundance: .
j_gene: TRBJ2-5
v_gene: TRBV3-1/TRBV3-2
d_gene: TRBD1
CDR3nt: TGTGCCAGCAGCCAAGCCGGGACAGGGTTCGTAAAGACCCAGTACTTC
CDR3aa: CASSQAGTGFVKTQYF

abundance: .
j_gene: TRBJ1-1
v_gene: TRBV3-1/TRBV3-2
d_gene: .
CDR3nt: TGTGCCAGCAGCCCCTACCGGATGCCAGGGGTAGCTGAAGCTTTCTTT
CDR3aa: CASSPYRMPGVAEAFF